This entry describes one T cell receptor beta chain. What it recognizes is unknown. Data came from immunoSEQ multiplex PCR; TCRdb stores just in-frame clones and leaves some out. The sample lists 95,000 to 150,000 clones; approximately 95% were seen once. This entry comes from a study of graft-versus-host responses after intestinal transplantation. As for the study in general: All recipients got anti-thymocyte globulin induction, then tacrolimus and steroids for approximately 3 years.

This sequence originates from a human donor who received an intestinal transplant. The sample consisted of unstimulated CD8+ T cells sorted from spleen or lymph node cells, taken before intestinal transplant.

CDR3 DNA sequence: TGTGCCAGCAGTGGACATCGCCTGGAGCAGTACTTC. It encodes CASSGHRLEQYF. The chain joins TRBV6-6 to TRBJ2-7, with a possible D match to TRBD1 (5 bases). Germline-derived CDR1 and CDR2 are MNHNY and SVGAGI (reference sequence). The CDR3 totals 12 residues. The V and J ends lost 5 bases and 7 bases respectively, with 12 bases between them.